The clone carrying this TCR beta chain showed up just once. The antigen is unknown. The data were obtained in a study of cytomegalovirus exposure and HLA in healthy donors. Overall study results and limits: Some V segments could not be told apart, so they were left out, TRBV6-2 and TRBV6-3 among them.

PCR involved 60 Vbeta and 13 Jbeta primers. Repertoires were generated with immunoSEQ multiplex PCR, while TCRdb's copy carries only in-frame clones and drops some. The sample records tens of thousands of clones, about three fifths being singletons. Germline V lookup: CDR1 MDHEN, CDR2 SYDVKM. The CDR3 loop spans 16 amino acids. The V and J ends lost 3 bases and 2 bases, in that order; junction bases with no gene match: 6. The J gene is TRBJ2-3, the V gene TRBV28; the match to TRBD2 covers 9 bases. The sequence derives from a man aged 25 to 40 in good health and CMV-seronegative. Sequencing input: PBMCs. The CDR3 DNA is TGTGCCAGCAGTTTCCTACTAGCGGGCACCACAGATACGCAGTATTTT. Translating gives CASSFLLAGTTDTQYF.